These 27 T cell receptor beta chains were all obtained from the same sample, sequenced in a study of blood T cell repertoires in COVID-19. Method: immunoSEQ multiplex PCR; TCRdb's copy keeps in-frame clones and lacks some. The table records around 330,000 clones, around 90% of them present only once. Sequenced sample: PBMCs or T cells enriched from blood (not recorded which). Receptors were obtained from a man aged 55 to 70 who had recovered from COVID-19.

This chain joins TRBV27 and TRBJ2-7, with 10 positions matching TRBD2. This CDR3 region has 16 residues. The germline V gene encodes CDR1 MNHEY and CDR2 SMNVEV (reference sequence). V was pared by 4 bases and J by 2 bases, with 8 bases of the junction left unmatched. The CDR3 is CASSSLGSGRAYEQYF. CDR3 nucleotides: TGTGCCAGCAGTTCCCTGGGGAGCGGGAGGGCCTACGAGCAGTACTTC.

In its sample, this clone was seen a few times. The chain has TRBV6-1 and TRBJ2-2; the match to TRBD2 covers 9 bases. With V trimmed by 4 bases and J by 4 bases, 13 bases remained unmatched. The CDR3 is 18 residues long. Germline V gives CDR1 MNHNS, CDR2 SASEGT. CDR3 nucleotide sequence: TGTGCCAGCAGTGGGGGGTTGGCGGGAGGGCCTGGCACCGGGGAGCTGTTTTTT. This gives the protein CASSGGLAGGPGTGELFF.

This sequence joins TRBV5-4 and TRBJ2-1; 7 nucleotides match TRBD2. V lost 0 bases to trimming and J lost 1 base; unmatched junction nucleotides: 13. Germline-derived CDR1 and CDR2 are SGHNT and YYREEE (reference sequence). This CDR3 is 19 amino acids long. CDR3 residues: CASSLEGIFMGGSYNEQFF. In DNA form, the CDR3 reads TGTGCCAGCAGCTTGGAAGGAATTTTTATGGGGGGGTCCTACAATGAGCAGTTCTTC.

This clone was detected once. This chain joins TRBV18 and TRBJ1-6, with 8 bases lining up with TRBD1. After removal of 2 bases from V and 5 bases from J, the junction contained 2 bases not matched to a gene. The germline V gene encodes CDR1 KGHSH and CDR2 LQKENI. This CDR3 region has 15 residues. CDR3 residues: CASSPMTGDNSPLHF. CDR3 DNA: TGTGCCAGCTCACCAATGACAGGGGATAATTCACCCCTCCACTTT.

The chain combines TRBV9 with TRBJ2-2; D possibly corresponds to TRBD1 (6 bases). CDR1 and CDR2 (germline): SGDLS, YYNGEE. The V and J ends lost 3 bases and 2 bases respectively, with 20 bases between them. This CDR3 region has 18 residues. For the CDR3, the DNA is TGTGCCAGCAGCGAGAGGGGACACCCCGCTATCAACACCGGGGAGCTGTTTTTT. It codes for CASSERGHPAINTGELFF.

The chain joins TRBV5-1 to TRBJ2-1; a possible D gene is TRBD2 (6 bases). The CDR3 extends over 16 amino acids. Trimming took off 6 bases at V and 1 base at J, with 17 bases between the two ends. In germline, CDR1 is SGHRS, CDR2 YFSETQ. For the CDR3, the DNA is TGCGCCAGCACCCTGGGGAGTAGCGGATCCTACAATGAGCAGTTCTTC. This translates into CASTLGSSGSYNEQFF.

The gene calls are TRBV2 and TRBJ1-4; 8 nucleotides line up with TRBD1. The CDR3 covers 15 residues. The germline gives CDR1 SNHLY, CDR2 FYNNEI. V lost 6 bases and J lost 3; bases outside the gene matches: 6. CDR3 residues: CASSGQGVANEKLFF. The CDR3 region has the DNA TGTGCCAGCAGCGGACAGGGAGTAGCTAATGAAAAACTGTTTTTT.

The genes are TRBV10-3 and TRBJ2-7, with 8 nucleotides matching TRBD2. CDR3 length: 13 residues. Germline CDR1 ENHRY, CDR2 SYGVKD. With V trimmed by 7 bases and J by 2 bases, 4 bases remained unmatched. The CDR3: CAINSGGPYEQYF. The CDR3 DNA sequence: TGTGCCATCAACAGCGGGGGCCCCTACGAGCAGTACTTC.

The chain is built from TRBV5-8 and TRBJ2-2; a possible D gene is TRBD2 (5 bases). Germline assignment: CDR1 SGHTS and CDR2 YDEGEE. CDR3 length equals 16 residues. V dropped 1 base and J dropped 0 bases, with 10 bases sitting between them. CDR3 protein: CASSLLGSPNTGELFF. The CDR3 DNA is TGTGCCAGCAGCTTGTTGGGGAGCCCGAACACCGGGGAGCTGTTTTTT.

The chain is built from TRBV5-1 and TRBJ2-1; a weak D match, TRBD1 (6 bases). Per the germline V gene, CDR1 is SGHRS and CDR2 is YFSETQ. Trimming left V 0 bases short and J 8 bases short, with 12 bases between. CDR3 length: 14 residues. CDR3 in amino acids: CASSLAWGLDEQFF. CDR3 DNA sequence: TGCGCCAGCAGCTTGGCATGGGGGCTGGATGAGCAGTTCTTC.

This chain uses TRBV3-1 (or the pseudogene TRBV3-2) with TRBJ1-2; D is ambiguous. CDR1 and CDR2 (germline): LGHDT, YNNKEL (reference sequence). The CDR3 runs 12 residues. The ends were cut back, 0 bases at V and 5 bases at J, with 4 bases in the middle. CDR3 loop: CASSQERYGYTF. DNA of the CDR3: TGTGCCAGCAGCCAAGAGCGGTATGGCTACACCTTC.

The chain couples TRBV10-2 to TRBJ2-7; 7 nucleotides agree with TRBD2. Germline V gene data show CDR1 as WSHSY and CDR2 as SAAADI. V lost 2 bases, J lost 1 base, and 11 bases stayed unmatched. The CDR3 runs 17 residues. CDR3 sequence reads: CASSERSPGRPSYEQYF. CDR3 coding DNA: TGCGCCAGCAGTGAGAGGTCACCCGGGAGGCCATCCTACGAGCAGTACTTC.

The chain employs TRBV11-2 and TRBJ2-3, with D possibly matching TRBD2 (5 bases). The V end lost 1 base, the J end lost 3 bases, and 5 bases lay between the germline ends. CDR3 length: 13 amino acids. CDR1 and CDR2 (germline): SGHAT, FQNNGV. The CDR3 spells CASSLGGTDTQYF. The CDR3 nucleotides are TGTGCCAGCAGCTTAGGAGGGACAGATACGCAGTATTTT. The full variable domain, rest sourced from reference TRBV11-2 and TRBJ2-3, is EAGVAQSPRYKIIEKRQSVAFWCNPISGHATLYWYQQILGQGPKLLIQFQNNGVVDDSQLPKDRFSAERLKGVDSTLKIQPAKLEDSAVYLCASSLGGTDTQYFGPGTRLTVL.

J is TRBJ1-1 and V is TRBV6-5, with TRBD1 matching over 7 bases. The CDR3 is 15 residues long. From germline, CDR1 is MNHEY and CDR2 SVGAGI. Losses at the gene ends were 5 bases for V and 3 bases for J; bases not matched to a gene: 9. Here the CDR3 reads CASSTYRGGYTEAFF. CDR3 nucleotides: TGTGCCAGCAGTACCTACAGGGGTGGCTACACTGAAGCTTTCTTT.

The V gene is TRBV21-1, the J gene TRBJ2-4; TRBD2, the table's D call, was not compared with the DNA. TRBV21-1 has pseudogene status. The CDR3 is 23 amino acids. The CDR3 DNA is TGTGCCAGCAGCAACGCCGCCGTAAGGAGGGCGACCTGGTCGCTACAGATCAAAAACATTCAGTACTTC. Translating gives CASSNAAVRRATWSLQIKNIQYF.

CDR3 amino acids: CASSVGQAYGYTF. As DNA, the CDR3 is TGTGCCAGCAGCGTCGGCCAGGCGTATGGCTACACCTTC. V is TRBV5-4 and J is TRBJ1-2; D is uncertain. The CDR3 contains 13 residues. With 4 bases removed from V and 5 bases from J, the gap between germline ends came to 12 bases. The germline V gene has CDR1 SGHNT and CDR2 YYREEE (reference sequence).

This rearrangement joins TRBV18 to TRBJ1-5, with D unclear. V lost 0 bases and J 4 bases, leaving 10 bases between the germline ends. Germline V gives CDR1 KGHSH, CDR2 LQKENI. There are 15 residues in the CDR3. As DNA, the CDR3 is TGTGCCAGCTCACCACCTGGGCCCAGAAATCAGCCCCAGCATTTT. Its translation: CASSPPGPRNQPQHF. The variable domain in full, with the rest retrieved from reference TRBV18 and TRBJ1-5, is NAGVMQNPRHLVRRRGQEARLRCSPMKGHSHVYWYRQLPEEGLKFMVYLQKENIIDESGMPKERFSAEFPKEGPSILRIQQVVRGDSAAYFCASSPPGPRNQPQHFGDGTRLSIL.

This chain joins TRBV28 and TRBJ1-4, with TRBD1 matching over 8 bases. The germline V gene encodes CDR1 MDHEN and CDR2 SYDVKM. There are 16 residues in the CDR3. Losses at the gene ends were 1 base for V and 7 bases for J; bases not matched to a gene: 8. This CDR3 reads CASSLSAGGLGEKLFF. CDR3 in DNA: TGTGCCAGCAGTTTATCGGCAGGGGGCTTAGGTGAAAAACTGTTTTTT. Full variable domain (remainder filled in from reference TRBV28 and TRBJ1-4): DVKVTQSSRYLVKRTGEKVFLECVQDMDHENMFWYRQDPGLGLRLIYFSYDVKMKEKGDIPEGYSVSREKKERFSLILESASTNQTSMYLCASSLSAGGLGEKLFFGSGTQLSVL.

V and J are TRBV18 and TRBJ1-1; D is possibly TRBD1 (5 bases). Trimming pared 2 bases from V and 0 bases from J, leaving 10 bases between. CDR1 and CDR2 from the germline V gene are KGHSH and LQKENI. CDR3 length equals 15 residues. CDR3 sequence reads: CASSPDLGLNTEAFF. The CDR3 DNA reads TGTGCCAGCTCACCAGATTTGGGGCTGAACACTGAAGCTTTCTTT.

The chain couples TRBV5-1 to TRBJ2-7, with 9 bases aligning to TRBD2. The CDR3 length is 21 residues. CDR1 is SGHRS, CDR2 YFSETQ, per germline. V lost 2 bases to trimming and J lost 1 base; unmatched junction nucleotides: 22. CDR3 nucleotides: TGCGCCAGCAGCTTTAGACTTACTAGTGGGTCAGGTAGCGGGAGATCCTACGAGCAGTACTTC. Its protein product is CASSFRLTSGSGSGRSYEQYF.

This chain connects TRBV7-2 to TRBJ1-5; D not certain. The ends were cut back, 6 bases at V and 4 bases at J, with 10 bases in the middle. The CDR3 sequence is 13 residues long. Looked up from germline, CDR1 is SGHTA and CDR2 is FQGNSA. CDR3 sequence: CASSQDLNQPQHF. In DNA form, the CDR3 reads TGTGCCAGCAGTCAGGATCTAAATCAGCCCCAGCATTTT. The variable domain in full, completed from reference TRBV7-2 and TRBJ1-5, reads GAGVSQSPSNKVTEKGKDVELRCDPISGHTALYWYRQSLGQGLEFLIYFQGNSAPDKSGLPSDRFSAERTGGSVSTLTIQRTQQEDSAVYLCASSQDLNQPQHFGDGTRLSIL.

The J gene is TRBJ1-1, the V gene TRBV5-1; 11 bases fit TRBD1. CDR1 and CDR2 from the germline V gene are SGHRS and YFSETQ. The CDR3 totals 17 residues. V was clipped by 0 bases and J by 2 bases; unmatched bases: 6. The CDR3 here is CASSLDGTGGSNTEAFF. CDR3 nucleotide sequence: TGCGCCAGCAGCTTGGACGGGACAGGGGGAAGTAACACTGAAGCTTTCTTT.

This chain uses TRBV2 with TRBJ1-5; D may be TRBD1 (5 bases). The CDR3 runs to 16 residues. Germline CDR1 reads SNHLY; CDR2 reads FYNNEI. Trimming shortened V by 3 bases and J by 3 bases, and 15 bases separated the two germline ends. The CDR3 nucleotides are TGTGCCAGCAGTGATCCACCGGGCAGGGTCAATCAGCCCCAGCATTTT. Translation gives CASSDPPGRVNQPQHF. The full variable domain, its missing parts supplied by reference TRBV2 and TRBJ1-5, is EPEVTQTPSHQVTQMGQEVILRCVPISNHLYFYWYRQILGQKVEFLVSFYNNEISEKSEIFDDQFSVERPDGSNFTLKIRSTKLEDSAMYFCASSDPPGRVNQPQHFGDGTRLSIL.

The chain carries TRBV9 and TRBJ1-1; D is ambiguous. From germline, CDR1 is SGDLS and CDR2 YYNGEE. The CDR3 covers 12 residues. Trimming left V 3 bases short and J 3 bases short, with 6 bases between. This CDR3 is CASSAADTEAFF. The CDR3 DNA is TGTGCCAGCAGCGCGGCGGACACTGAAGCTTTCTTT.

This chain uses TRBV27 with TRBJ1-4; D is unresolved. This CDR3 is built from 12 residues. Germline V gene lookup returns CDR1 MNHEY and CDR2 SMNVEV (reference sequence). V was shortened by 5 bases and J by 7 bases, with 8 bases between the two germline ends. The CDR3 nucleotides read TGTGCCAGCAGTCACAGCGGTGAAAAACTGTTTTTT. Its translation is CASSHSGEKLFF.

V usage is TRBV7-8 and J usage is TRBJ2-7, with 7 positions matching TRBD1. The CDR3 spans 16 residues. CDR1 and CDR2 (germline): SGHVS, FQNEAQ. With 1 base clipped from V and 6 bases from J, the junction kept 12 bases outside the gene matches. DNA of the CDR3: TGTGCCAGCAGCTTAGTAATAGGGGGCGCTTCAGGCGAGCAGTACTTC. Translating it yields CASSLVIGGASGEQYF. The full variable domain, rest sourced from reference TRBV7-8 and TRBJ2-7, is GAGVSQSPRYKVAKRGQDVALRCDPISGHVSLFWYQQALGQGPEFLTYFQNEAQLDKSGLPSDRFFAERPEGSVSTLKIQRTQQEDSAVYLCASSLVIGGASGEQYFGPGTRLTVT.

V usage is TRBV29-1 and J usage is TRBJ2-7; 8 bases agree with TRBD1. From germline, CDR1 is SQVTM and CDR2 ANQGSEA. The V segment lost 4 bases and the J segment 3 bases; nucleotides outside the gene matches: 2. This CDR3 comprises 12 residues. The chain's CDR3 is CSVGTGNYEQYF. CDR3 bases: TGCAGCGTTGGGACAGGGAACTACGAGCAGTACTTC.